This paragraph covers one T cell receptor beta chain sequence. The antigen it recognizes is unknown. There are no base qualities to consult, and no much larger clone falls within one base. Libraries were constructed by the immunoSEQ multiplex PCR assay. The source is immuneACCESS, and TCRdb retained only in-frame sequences with V and J called. Part of the clones is not carried over; for the studies checked, unresolved V genes explain less than half of this, and the remainder is unexplained. The sample yields around 100,000 clones; 91% were counted once. The ten largest account for around 3.1% of the sample. The data stem from a study of T cell changes during pregnancy in multiple sclerosis (dated by TCRdb to 2018 to 2020). Regarding the study in general: The study looked at changes in the T cell repertoire across pregnancy in women with multiple sclerosis.

The CDR3, cysteine through phenylalanine, is 14 amino acids long. The entry retains the CDR3 DNA only, 42 bases that are in frame from base 1. For CDR1 and CDR2, the germline V gene (reference sequence) lists LNHDA and SQIVND. V is cut by 3 bases and J by 1 base, and the space between the germline ends is 7 bases. The sequence derives from a female donor with multiple sclerosis, enrolled in a pregnancy study. The sequencing here drew on peripheral blood, taken in the second trimester of pregnancy. This sequence uses TRBV19 and TRBJ1-5; no D gene call is confident. The CDR3 amino acid sequence is: CASSMAGSNQPQHF. The DNA sequence is as follows: TGTGCCAGTAGTATGGCGGGGAGCAATCAGCCCCAGCATTTT.